This entry concerns a single T cell receptor beta chain. The data were taken from a study of shared T cell receptors in the human thymus. Only in-frame clones appear in the TCRdb table, and some are missing; sequencing was by immunoSEQ multiplex PCR. The data show approximately 730,000 clones, 80% to 90% seen once. CDR1 is LNHNV and CDR2 is YYDKDF in the germline V gene (reference sequence). The ends were cut back, 1 base at V and 1 base at J, with 22 bases in the middle. This CDR3 has 19 residues. Separately, the same data were catalogued under a study of human thymus T cells. That work adds: Having corrective surgery for congenital heart defects, healthy Finnish infants were the ones who donated. There appeared to be biased usage of V and J genes in thymic and blood repertoires. Related work found strong thymic repertoire overlap between unrelated individuals.

The origin of this receptor is a girl less than two years old with a congenital heart defect. The chain combines TRBV15 with TRBJ1-1; D not resolved. The sequencing input was thymocytes. The CDR3 protein is CATSRGKGGHRARNTEAFF. DNA of the CDR3: TGTGCCACCAGCAGAGGTAAGGGAGGTCATAGGGCCCGGAACACTGAAGCTTTCTTT.